These T cell receptor beta chains were read from a single sample in a study of breast tumors, draining lymph nodes, adjacent tissues. Via MiXCR, TCRdb re-called the multiplex PCR reads, giving one row per CDR3 protein. Of approximately 200,000 distinct CDR3 sequences in the sample, about 32% are singletons; the top ten hold around 4.4%. The sample taken for sequencing was axillary lymph node tissue. The receptors were gathered from a female donor with breast cancer. Some clones in this sample may be carry-over from other donors' samples. Each CDR3 is given with its conserved first and last residue. The D gene is left open where the match is weak. The size field is filled for only some rows; it gives once, few, many or a size class.

size	D	V	J	CDR3	DNA
many	TRBD1	TRBV2	TRBJ1-2	CASTRQGAGGYTF	TGTGCCAGCACGCGGCAGGGGGCGGGCGGCTACACCTTC
many	-	TRBV6-1	TRBJ2-7	CASSESQGSYEQYF	TGTGCCAGCAGTGAATCCCAGGGATCCTACGAGCAGTACTTC
many	TRBD2	TRBV5-8	TRBJ2-7	CASSTAAGGPGQYF	TGTGCCAGCAGCACCGCTGCGGGAGGGCCCGGGCAGTACTTC
many	-	TRBV20-1	TRBJ2-3	CSARDGGGWAADTQYF	TGCAGTGCTAGAGATGGAGGGGGCTGGGCTGCAGATACGCAGTATTTT
-	-	TRBV25-1	TRBJ1-2	CANPAWPKGIHGYTF	TGTGCTAACCCAGCCTGGCCCAAGGGCATCCATGGCTACACCTTC
many	-	TRBV6-5	TRBJ2-4	CASSRDPKNIQYF	TGTGCCAGCAGCAGGGACCCCAAAAACATTCAGTACTTC
few	-	TRBV6-2/TRBV6-3	TRBJ2-1	CASSYIYEQFF	TGTGCCAGCAGTTACATCTATGAGCAGTTCTTC
once	TRBD1	TRBV20-1	TRBJ1-1	CSASTGLAGQRNTEAFF	TGCAGTGCTAGTACGGGACTAGCGGGACAGCGAAACACTGAAGCTTTCTTT
once	TRBD1	TRBV11-2	TRBJ1-6	CASSSGQAESPLHF	TGTGCCAGCAGCTCCGGACAGGCTGAGTCACCCCTCCACTTT
many	-	TRBV7-9	TRBJ1-5	CASSLDREGNQPQHF	TGTGCCAGCAGCTTAGACCGGGAGGGAAATCAGCCCCAGCATTTT
-	-	TRBV10-3	TRBJ2-5	CAISESSQTQGTQCF	TGTGCCATCAGTGAGTCTTCTCAAACTCAAGGGACCCAGTGCTTC
many	TRBD1	TRBV5-5	TRBJ2-5	CASSPGTAPETQYF	TGTGCCAGCAGCCCCGGGACAGCCCCGGAGACCCAGTACTTC
many	-	TRBV5-8	TRBJ2-5	CASSLGYQETQYF	TGTGCCAGCAGCTTGGGCTACCAAGAGACCCAGTACTTC
once	TRBD1	TRBV5-1	TRBJ2-3	CASRNTGGFGSDTQYF	TGCGCCAGCAGAAATACAGGGGGTTTCGGTTCAGATACGCAGTATTTT
-	TRBD1	TRBV11-2	TRBJ1-5	CASSPEVGTGGGDQPQHF	TGTGCCAGCAGCCCGGAGGTAGGGACAGGGGGTGGGGATCAGCCCCAGCATTTT
-	-	TRBV6-5	TRBJ1-2	CASSHSTGGWGYGYTF	TGTGCCAGCAGTCACTCCACGGGGGGATGGGGATATGGCTACACCTTC
-	-	TRBV6-4	TRBJ1-4	CASIFTSGRKEKLFF	TGTGCCAGCATTTTTACGAGCGGGAGGAAAGAAAAACTGTTTTTT
many	-	TRBV30	TRBJ1-2	CAWSVGLGAGYTF	TGTGCCTGGAGTGTAGGCTTAGGGGCTGGCTACACCTTC
many	-	TRBV24-1	TRBJ2-2	CATGYTGELFF	TGTGCCACCGGTTACACCGGGGAGCTGTTTTTT
-	TRBD1	TRBV20-1	TRBJ1-1	CSANRGTEAFF	TGCAGTGCGAACAGGGGCACTGAAGCTTTCTTT
many	-	TRBV7-2	TRBJ1-3	CASSFRQAGSGNTIYF	TGTGCCAGCAGCTTCCGACAGGCCGGCTCTGGAAACACCATATATTTT
-	-	TRBV20-1	TRBJ2-5	CSARGVGETQYF	TGCAGTGCCCGAGGGGTGGGAGAGACCCAGTACTTC
many	-	TRBV30	TRBJ1-2	CAWSAGTRGYTF	TGTGCCTGGAGTGCAGGGACGCGGGGCTACACCTTC
many	-	TRBV14	TRBJ2-1	CASSQGAGRTYNEQFF	TGTGCCAGCAGCCAAGGTGCGGGAAGAACCTACAATGAGCAGTTCTTC
-	-	TRBV7-2	TRBJ1-5	CASSLGRTFGNQPQHF	TGTGCCAGCAGCTTAGGTCGGACATTCGGTAATCAGCCCCAGCATTTT
many	-	TRBV5-1	TRBJ2-7	CASSLGDYEQYF	TGCGCCAGCAGCTTGGGTGACTACGAGCAGTACTTC
many	TRBD1	TRBV19	TRBJ2-7	CASSIGQGYFYEQYF	TGTGCCAGTAGTATAGGACAGGGATACTTCTACGAGCAGTACTTC
-	-	TRBV7-7	TRBJ2-7	CARKTGLRQYF	TGTGCTAGAAAGACGGGCTTACGCCAGTACTTC
many	-	TRBV6-1	TRBJ2-7	CASSEVGGAYEQYF	TGTGCCAGCAGTGAAGTGGGGGGCGCATACGAGCAGTACTTC
many	-	TRBV7-6	TRBJ1-2	CASSAGTPYGYTF	TGTGCCAGCAGCGCCGGGACTCCTTATGGCTACACCTTC
many	TRBD1	TRBV19	TRBJ2-1	CASSPDRGNEQFF	TGTGCCAGTAGTCCCGACAGGGGCAATGAGCAGTTCTTC
many	TRBD2	TRBV2	TRBJ2-3	CASSEARTSGGTDTQYF	TGTGCCAGCAGTGAAGCTAGAACTAGCGGGGGGACAGATACGCAGTATTTT